The entry below describes one T cell receptor beta chain. No antigen is known for it. Germline V lookup: CDR1 MNHEY, CDR2 SMNVEV (reference sequence). J was trimmed by 7 bases and V by 4 bases; bases with no gene match: 5. This CDR3 contains 15 residues. MiXCR, run by TCRdb on the reads, gives a single entry per CDR3 protein. The sample carries 700,000 to 900,000 distinct CDR3 sequences, 25% to 30% recorded once. The sample belongs to a study of T cell repertoires in cytomegalovirus infection. The wider study: Alongside well-studied HLA-B-restricted CMV epitopes, recently identified HLA-C-restricted CMV epitopes were also used. Indications of both CMV infection and matching HLA type were provided by public TCR beta signatures. General study findings and limits: CMV-specific TCR beta clonotypes restricted by HLA-C were the ones dominating the ex vivo response.

Sequenced material: cultured CD8+ T cells from PBMCs, taken from culture after CMV antigen stimulation. This sequence joins TRBV27 and TRBJ2-1; 12 bases map to TRBD2. The TCR was taken from a human donor in good health (CMV status not recorded). Some clones in this sample may be carry-over from other donors' samples. The CDR3 reads CASSSRTSGVNEQFF. The CDR3, as DNA: TGTGCCAGCAGTTCCCGGACTAGCGGGGTTAATGAGCAGTTCTTC.